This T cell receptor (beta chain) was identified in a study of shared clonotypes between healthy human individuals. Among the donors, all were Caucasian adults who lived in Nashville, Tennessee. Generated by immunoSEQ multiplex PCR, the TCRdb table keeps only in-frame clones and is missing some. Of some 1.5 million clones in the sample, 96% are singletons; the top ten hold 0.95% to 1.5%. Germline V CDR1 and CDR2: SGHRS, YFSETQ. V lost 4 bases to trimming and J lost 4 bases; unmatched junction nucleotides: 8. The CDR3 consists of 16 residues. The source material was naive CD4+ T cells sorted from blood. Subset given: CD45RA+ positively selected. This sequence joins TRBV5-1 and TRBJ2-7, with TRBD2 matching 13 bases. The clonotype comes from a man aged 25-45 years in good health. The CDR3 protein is CASSLGTSGNGYEQYF. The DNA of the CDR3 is TGCGCCAGCAGCCTCGGGACTAGCGGGAACGGTTACGAGCAGTACTTC.